Listed here are 27 T cell receptor beta chains from one sample, sequenced in a study of read filtering for tumor transcriptome and immune sequencing. Molecular barcoded adaptors covering alpha/delta and beta/gamma chains were used on approximately 400 ng RNA. TCRdb independently ran MiXCR on the reads; one entry per CDR3 protein. The data contain 20,000 to 25,000 distinct CDR3 sequences, around 15% of them singletons. The sequenced sample consisted of a population of CD138-negative cells sorted from bone marrow. These receptors were obtained from a donor at least 40 years old with multiple myeloma.

In this sample, this clonotype turned up many times. The gene calls are TRBV20-1 and TRBJ1-4, with 7 bases matching TRBD1. Losses at the gene ends were 3 bases for V and 2 bases for J; bases not matched to a gene: 3. Germline CDR1 reads DFQATT; CDR2 reads SNEGSKA (reference sequence). The CDR3 is made up of 14 amino acids. CDR3 nucleotides: TGCAGTGCTAGTCCAGGGGGGACTAATGAAAAACTGTTTTTT. Translated: CSASPGGTNEKLFF.

On this clonotype: A much larger clone lies a single base off, so this may be a read error. V usage is TRBV28 and J usage is TRBJ2-5; D ambiguous. There are 13 residues in the CDR3. Germline CDR1 and CDR2: MDHEN and SYDVKM. CDR3: CASGLSDQDTQYF. CDR3 bases: TGTGCCAGCGGCCTTTCCGATCAAGATACCCAGTACTTC.

This clonotype was counted a few times. A read error may explain this, as a much larger clone is one base away. The rearrangement joins TRBV20-1 to TRBJ2-1; D unresolved. The germline gives CDR1 DFQATT, CDR2 SNEGSKA (reference sequence). V lost 1 base to trimming and J lost 3 bases, with 19 bases between them. This CDR3 is built from 17 residues. The CDR3 sequence: CSARGLASGSVYNEQFF. For the CDR3, the DNA is TGCAGTGCTAGAGGTTTGGCTAGTGGCTCCGTCTACAATGAGCAGTTCTTC.

This clonotype was seen once. A read error may explain this, as a much larger clone is one base away. Because it lacks the conserved phenylalanine or tryptophan at the end, this CDR3 is likely a read error. This chain uses TRBV5-1 with TRBJ1-4; maybe TRBD1 (6 bases). The CDR3 has 16 amino acids. V gave up 4 bases and J gave up 5 bases, with 18 bases separating them. CDR1 SGHRS and CDR2 YFSETQ come from the germline V gene. CDR3: CASSPGRRGMNEKLFL. CDR3 coding DNA: TGCGCCAGCAGCCCCGGACGGAGGGGGATGAATGAAAAACTGTTTCTT.

This clonotype came up many times. This chain uses TRBV12-3 or TRBV12-4 with TRBJ2-5, with D perhaps matching TRBD1 (6 bases). V was pared by 4 bases and J by 1 base, with 13 bases between. The CDR3 has 15 amino acids. This CDR3 is CASSWQTGIQETQYF. Here the CDR3 DNA reads TGTGCCAGCAGTTGGCAGACAGGAATCCAAGAGACCCAGTACTTC.

This clonotype has a count of ten or more. The chain links TRBV6-2 or TRBV6-3 to TRBJ2-1; 7 nucleotides match TRBD2. CDR1 is MNHEY and CDR2 is SVGEGT in the germline V gene. J gave up 1 base and V 6 bases, and 15 bases lay outside the gene matches. There are 18 residues in the CDR3. In nucleotides, the CDR3 is TGTGCCAGCAGCTACATCCTAGCGGAAGGGATATCCTACAATGAGCAGTTCTTC. Its protein is CASSYILAEGISYNEQFF.

This clonotype was seen at least ten times. This rearrangement joins TRBV19 to TRBJ2-1; 9 bases align to TRBD1. With V trimmed by 10 bases and J by 8 bases, 18 bases remained unmatched. This CDR3 has 16 residues. Per the germline V gene, CDR1 is LNHDA and CDR2 is SQIVND (reference sequence). The CDR3 DNA follows: TGTGCCACCCGGGACAGGGATCTGGTAAACAATGATGAGCAGTTCTTC. Its protein is CATRDRDLVNNDEQFF.

This clonotype was observed many times. This chain links TRBV5-1 with TRBJ2-7, with a weak D call TRBD1 (6 bases). The CDR3 totals 14 residues. V was pared by 4 bases and J by 0 bases, with 11 bases between. CDR1 and CDR2 from the germline V gene are SGHRS and YFSETQ. The CDR3 DNA reads as TGCGCCAGCAGCGAAGGGGGTAGCTCCTACGAGCAGTACTTC. This codes for CASSEGGSSYEQYF.

This clonotype has at least ten counts. The V and J genes are TRBV20-1 and TRBJ2-1, with D possibly being TRBD2 (6 bases). The length of the CDR3 is 12 residues. In germline, CDR1 is DFQATT, CDR2 SNEGSKA (reference sequence). V gave up 7 bases and J gave up 7 bases, with 14 bases separating them. This CDR3 reads CSGTGGENEQFF. The CDR3, as DNA: TGCAGTGGTACCGGGGGTGAGAATGAGCAGTTCTTC.

About this clonotype itself: A much larger clone lies one base from this, so it may be a read error. The chain employs TRBV6-5 and TRBJ2-2; possibly TRBD2 for D (6 bases). Germline CDR1 and CDR2: MNHEY and SVGAGI. The CDR3 spans 16 residues. With 3 bases removed from V and 6 bases from J, the gap between germline ends came to 17 bases. The chain's CDR3 is CASSYRQGTGAGELFF. The CDR3 DNA follows: TGTGCCAGCAGTTATAGGCAGGGCACGGGGGCCGGGGAGCTGTTTTTT.

Concerning this clonotype itself: A read error is possible here, since a much larger clone lies one base away. The gene calls are TRBV20-1 and TRBJ2-5, with D uncertain. The CDR3 is made up of 11 amino acids. Germline CDR1 and CDR2: DFQATT and SNEGSKA (reference sequence). CDR3 coding DNA: TGCGGTGCAGAGTACCAAGAGACCCAGTACTTC. As protein: CGAEYQETQYF.

There are a few counts of this clonotype. The chain is built from TRBV9 and TRBJ2-2; D gene unclear. The ends were cut back, 0 bases at V and 6 bases at J, with 15 bases in the middle. CDR1 is SGDLS, CDR2 YYNGEE, per germline. The length of the CDR3 is 16 residues. The CDR3 region has the DNA TGTGCCAGCAGCGTAGCTGTCATAGGTGGCCCCGGGGAGCTGTTTTTT. It specifies CASSVAVIGGPGELFF. Combining the CDR3 with reference TRBV9 and TRBJ2-2 gives the whole variable domain DSGVTQTPKHLITATGQRVTLRCSPRSGDLSVYWYQQSLDQGLQFLIQYYNGEERAKGNILERFSAQQFPDLHSELNLSSLELGDSALYFCASSVAVIGGPGELFFGEGSRLTVL.

In this sample, this clonotype turned up many times. As DNA, the CDR3 is TGTGCCAGCAGCTTAGGTTTAGGGGAGGAGTTCTTC. Protein: CASSLGLGEEFF. The chain recombines TRBV7-9 with TRBJ2-1; possible D gene TRBD2, 6 bases. The CDR3 runs to 12 residues. The germline CDR1 and CDR2 sequences are SEHNR and FQNEAQ (reference sequence). V was shortened by 1 base and J by 14 bases, with 12 bases between the two germline ends.

Regarding this clonotype: The CDR3 end shows no conserved phenylalanine or tryptophan, and so a read error is likely. The V call is TRBV4-1, the J call TRBJ2-1; possible D gene TRBD2, 5 bases. There are 13 residues in the CDR3. Germline V CDR1 and CDR2: MGHRA, YSYEKL. CDR3 in DNA: TGCGCCGGCAGCCCAGCCAGCGGCAATGAGCAGTTCCTC. Its translation is CAGSPASGNEQFL.

Many counts were recorded for this clonotype. This chain uses TRBV7-9 with TRBJ2-7; TRBD2 matches 8 bases. There are 16 residues in the CDR3. With V trimmed by 4 bases and J by 5 bases, 13 bases remained unmatched. The germline gives CDR1 SEHNR, CDR2 FQNEAQ (reference sequence). The CDR3 DNA reads as TGTGCCAGCAGCTCCGCCGGGACTAGTCCCATCGACGAGCAGTACTTC. Protein: CASSSAGTSPIDEQYF.

The rearrangement uses TRBV20-1 and TRBJ1-5, with D possibly TRBD1 on 6 matching bases. Germline assignment: CDR1 DFQATT and CDR2 SNEGSKA (reference sequence). The CDR3 has 15 amino acids. Trimming took 5 bases from V and 1 from J, leaving 15 bases between them. The CDR3 coding sequence is TGCAGTGCTCCTAGGCAGGGGTTGAGCAATCAGCCCCAGCATTTT. Encoded protein: CSAPRQGLSNQPQHF.

This clonotype was counted at least ten times. This rearrangement joins TRBV2 to TRBJ2-5; D might be TRBD2 (6 bases). The CDR3 covers 14 residues. V was cut by 3 bases and J by 1 base, with 9 bases left in between. Germline lookup yields CDR1 SNHLY and CDR2 FYNNEI. The CDR3 DNA reads TGTGCCAGCAGTGACCTAGCGTTCCAAGAGACCCAGTACTTC. The encoded protein is CASSDLAFQETQYF.

About this clonotype: A much bigger clone sits one base away, suggesting this may be a read error. The rearrangement joins TRBV7-9 to TRBJ1-1; TRBD1 matches at 7 bases. J lost 4 bases, V lost 1 base, and 3 bases had no gene match. This CDR3 has 14 residues. Per the germline V gene, CDR1 is SEHNR and CDR2 is FQNEAQ (reference sequence). This chain's CDR3 is CASSLETGVTEAFF. The CDR3 DNA reads as TGTGCCAGCAGCTTAGAAACAGGGGTCACTGAAGCTTTCTTT. Full variable domain (outside the CDR3, taken from reference TRBV7-9 and TRBJ1-1): DTGVSQNPRHKITKRGQNVTFRCDPISEHNRLYWYRQTLGQGPEFLTYFQNEAQLEKSRLLSDRFSAERPKGSFSTLEIQRTEQGDSAMYLCASSLETGVTEAFFGQGTRLTVV.

As to this clonotype: A far larger clone is a single base away, which makes a read error likely. J is TRBJ1-4 and V is TRBV11-2; TRBD1 matches 7 bases. Germline values: CDR1 SGHAT, CDR2 FQNNGV. CDR3 length equals 16 residues. The CDR3 region is CASSWGGDSSTDTQSF. In DNA, the CDR3 is TGTGCCAGCAGCTGGGGCGGGGACAGCAGCACAGATACGCAGTCTTTT. Using reference TRBV11-2 and TRBJ1-4 for the parts outside the CDR3, the full variable domain is EAGVAQSPRYKIIEKRQSVAFWCNPISGHATLYWYQQILGQGPKLLIQFQNNGVVDDSQLPKDRFSAERLKGVDSTLKIQPAKLEDSAVYLCASSWGGDSSTDTQSFGSGTQLSVL.

This clonotype was detected ten times or more. This rearrangement joins TRBV20-1 to TRBJ2-1; D call uncertain. Trimming took 3 bases from V and 5 from J, leaving 14 bases between them. The CDR3 contains 14 residues. Germline CDR1 DFQATT, CDR2 SNEGSKA (reference sequence). CDR3 loop: CSARKGGLDNEQFF. CDR3 bases: TGCAGTGCTAGGAAGGGCGGTTTGGACAATGAGCAGTTCTTC.

This clonotype came up many times. The chain uses TRBV10-3 and TRBJ2-2; 7 nucleotides match TRBD1. V was pared by 6 bases and J by 4 bases, with 11 bases of the junction left unmatched. The CDR3 sequence is 16 residues long. The germline V gene has CDR1 ENHRY and CDR2 SYGVKD. The CDR3 DNA reads as TGTGCCATCAGCGACCTGACAGGGTTTGGCACCGGGGAGCTGTTTTTT. Translated: CAISDLTGFGTGELFF.

This clonotype was observed many times. This chain joins TRBV20-1 and TRBJ2-2; 11 bases agree with TRBD2. Germline CDR1 DFQATT, CDR2 SNEGSKA (reference sequence). Trimming removed 3 bases from V and 3 bases from J; junction bases left unmatched: 6. The CDR3 is 16 amino acids. DNA of the CDR3: TGCAGTGCTAGTGATAGCGGGAGGGGAGACACCGGGGAGCTGTTTTTT. Protein: CSASDSGRGDTGELFF.

This chain uses TRBV29-1 with TRBJ1-2; no clear D. The CDR3 consists of 12 residues. Per the germline V gene, CDR1 is SQVTM and CDR2 is ANQGSEA. Trimming took off 0 bases at V and 5 bases at J, with 7 bases between the two ends. Written as DNA, the CDR3 is TGCAGCGTTGAAGATGACCCGTATGGCTACACCTTC. It codes for CSVEDDPYGYTF.

This clonotype was observed many times. The chain recombines TRBV5-1 with TRBJ2-7; D might be TRBD2 (5 bases). The CDR3 extends over 15 amino acids. V was cut by 0 bases and J by 3 bases, with 13 bases left in between. Germline V gene sequence: CDR1 SGHRS, CDR2 YFSETQ. As DNA, the CDR3 is TGCGCCAGCAGCTTGGGCCGAATTGGAGGCTACGAGCAGTACTTC. It codes for CASSLGRIGGYEQYF.

This clonotype was recorded a few times. This may arise from a read error, as a much more abundant clone is one base away. V is TRBV20-1 and J is TRBJ2-1; D is unclear. The CDR3 runs to 13 residues. The germline V gene has CDR1 DFQATT and CDR2 SNEGSKA (reference sequence). DNA for the CDR3: TGCAGTGCTCGAGGACCCCTCTACAATGGGCAGTTCTTC. It yields the protein CSARGPLYNGQFF.

This clonotype was recorded at least ten times. V and J are TRBV29-1 and TRBJ2-1, with TRBD2 as a possible D gene (6 bases). The CDR3 contains 14 residues. V lost 2 bases, J lost 8 bases, and 16 bases lay in between. The germline V gene encodes CDR1 SQVTM and CDR2 ANQGSEA. CDR3 nucleotide sequence: TGCAGCGTTGAACGTCTATCGGGCGGGGATGAGCAGTTCTTC. Encoded protein: CSVERLSGGDEQFF.

V gene TRBV27 combines with J gene TRBJ1-1; 8 bases are shared with TRBD1. The CDR3 extends over 14 amino acids. J gave up 1 base and V 4 bases, and 2 bases lay outside the gene matches. Germline V gene lookup returns CDR1 MNHEY and CDR2 SMNVEV (reference sequence). CDR3 sequence: CASSSQGANTEAFF. CDR3 nucleotide sequence: TGTGCCAGCAGTTCTCAGGGGGCGAACACTGAAGCTTTCTTT.